This TCR beta chain was retrieved from a study of blood T cells in healthy people across ages. PCR was performed a second time for roughly 7 to 12 cycles using a sample-barcoded 5' primer and a J-beta primer mix. TCRdb re-called the 5' RACE reads with MiXCR, one entry per CDR3 protein. The table shows about 1,800,000 distinct CDR3 sequences, with 28% occurring only once. Trimming stripped 1 base from V and 1 base from J, with 12 bases between. CDR3 length equals 17 residues. The germline V gene encodes CDR1 SGHRS and CDR2 YFSETQ. The sequence came from a woman in her twenties or thirties in good health. This chain links TRBV5-1 with TRBJ1-6; weak D call: TRBD1 (6 bases). Sequenced sample: blood. The CDR3 sequence: CASSLIAGESYNSPLHF. The DNA of the CDR3 is TGCGCCAGCAGCTTGATTGCAGGGGAGTCCTATAATTCACCCCTCCACTTT.